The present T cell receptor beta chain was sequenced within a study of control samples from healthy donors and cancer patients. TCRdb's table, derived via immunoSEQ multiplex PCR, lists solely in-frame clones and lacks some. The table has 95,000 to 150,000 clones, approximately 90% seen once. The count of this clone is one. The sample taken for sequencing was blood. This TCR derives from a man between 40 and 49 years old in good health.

This CDR3 is CSPDRTSGYTF. In nucleotides, the CDR3 is TGCAGTCCCGATAGGACGAGCGGCTACACCTTC. The chain has TRBV20-1 and TRBJ1-2; D is uncertain. With 8 bases removed from V and 8 bases from J, the gap between germline ends came to 15 bases. The CDR3 sequence is 11 residues long. Germline V lookup: CDR1 DFQATT, CDR2 SNEGSKA (reference sequence).